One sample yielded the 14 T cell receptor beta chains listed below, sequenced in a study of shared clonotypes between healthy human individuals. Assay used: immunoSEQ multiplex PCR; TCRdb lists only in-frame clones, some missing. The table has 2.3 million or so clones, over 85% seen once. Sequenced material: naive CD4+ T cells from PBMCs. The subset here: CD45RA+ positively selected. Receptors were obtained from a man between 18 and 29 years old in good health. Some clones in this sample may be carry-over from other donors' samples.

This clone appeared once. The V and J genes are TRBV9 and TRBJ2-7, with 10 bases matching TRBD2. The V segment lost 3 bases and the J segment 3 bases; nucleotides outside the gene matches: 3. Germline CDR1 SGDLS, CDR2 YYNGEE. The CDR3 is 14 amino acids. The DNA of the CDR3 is TGTGCCAGCAGCGAGGGACTAGCGTTCTACGAGCAGTACTTC. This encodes CASSEGLAFYEQYF.

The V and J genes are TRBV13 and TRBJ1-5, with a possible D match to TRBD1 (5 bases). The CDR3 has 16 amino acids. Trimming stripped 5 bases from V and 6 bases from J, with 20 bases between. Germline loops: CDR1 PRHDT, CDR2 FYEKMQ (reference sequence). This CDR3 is CASSRGTDSLGQPQHF. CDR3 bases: TGTGCCAGCAGCAGAGGGACCGACAGTTTAGGTCAGCCCCAGCATTTT.

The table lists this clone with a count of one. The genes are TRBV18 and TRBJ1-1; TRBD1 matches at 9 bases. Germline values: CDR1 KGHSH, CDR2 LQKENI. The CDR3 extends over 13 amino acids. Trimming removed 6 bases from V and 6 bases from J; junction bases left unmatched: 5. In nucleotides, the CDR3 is TGTGCCAGCTCGCAAACAGGGGGCCCTGAAGCTTTCTTT. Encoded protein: CASSQTGGPEAFF.

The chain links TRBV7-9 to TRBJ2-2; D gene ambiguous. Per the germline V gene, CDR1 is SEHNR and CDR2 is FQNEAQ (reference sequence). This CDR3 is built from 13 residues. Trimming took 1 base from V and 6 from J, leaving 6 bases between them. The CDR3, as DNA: TGTGCCAGCAGCTTAGTTTCGTCCGGGGAGCTGTTTTTT. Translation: CASSLVSSGELFF.

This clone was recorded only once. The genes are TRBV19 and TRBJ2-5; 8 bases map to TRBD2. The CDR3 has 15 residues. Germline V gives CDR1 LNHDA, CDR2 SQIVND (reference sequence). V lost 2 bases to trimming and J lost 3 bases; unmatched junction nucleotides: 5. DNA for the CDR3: TGTGCCAGTAGTATACGTAGCGGGACCAAAGAGACCCAGTACTTC. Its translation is CASSIRSGTKETQYF.

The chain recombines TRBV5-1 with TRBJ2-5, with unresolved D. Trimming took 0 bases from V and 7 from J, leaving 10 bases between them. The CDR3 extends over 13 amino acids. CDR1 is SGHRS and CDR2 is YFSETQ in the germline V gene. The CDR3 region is CASSLDLLRTQYF. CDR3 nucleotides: TGCGCCAGCAGCTTGGATCTCCTGCGGACCCAGTACTTC.

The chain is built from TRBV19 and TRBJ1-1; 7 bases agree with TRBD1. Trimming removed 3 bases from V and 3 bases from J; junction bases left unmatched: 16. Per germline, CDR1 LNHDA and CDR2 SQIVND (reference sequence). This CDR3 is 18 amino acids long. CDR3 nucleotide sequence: TGTGCCAGTAGTATTCGGAAAGGGGGCTCTTTTAAGGACACTGAAGCTTTCTTT. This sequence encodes CASSIRKGGSFKDTEAFF.

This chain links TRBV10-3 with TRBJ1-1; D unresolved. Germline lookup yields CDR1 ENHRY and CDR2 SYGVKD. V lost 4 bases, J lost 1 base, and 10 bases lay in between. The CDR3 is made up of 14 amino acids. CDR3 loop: CAISGIGENTEAFF. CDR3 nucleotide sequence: TGTGCCATCAGTGGTATCGGGGAGAACACTGAAGCTTTCTTT.

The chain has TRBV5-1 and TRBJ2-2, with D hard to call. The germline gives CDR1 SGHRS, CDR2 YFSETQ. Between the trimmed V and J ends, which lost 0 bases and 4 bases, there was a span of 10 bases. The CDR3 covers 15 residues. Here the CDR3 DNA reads TGCGCCAGCAGCTTGGGGTCGAAATCCACCGGGGAGCTGTTTTTT. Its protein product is CASSLGSKSTGELFF.

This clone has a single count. CDR3 sequence: CASSPGGGVVGYTF. The DNA of the CDR3 is TGTGCCAGCAGCCCCGGGGGAGGGGTGGTTGGCTACACCTTC. V is TRBV9 and J is TRBJ1-2, with D possibly being TRBD1 (5 bases). Trimming pared 4 bases from V and 7 bases from J, leaving 17 bases between. The CDR3 loop spans 14 amino acids. The V gene's germline CDR1 is SGDLS and CDR2 YYNGEE.

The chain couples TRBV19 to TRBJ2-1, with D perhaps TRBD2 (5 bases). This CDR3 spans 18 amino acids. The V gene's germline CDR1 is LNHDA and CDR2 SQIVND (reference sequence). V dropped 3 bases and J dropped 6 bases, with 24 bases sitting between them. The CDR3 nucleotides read TGTGCCAGTAGTATTATTAGAGGGAATTCTAGGGTTGGCAATGAGCAGTTCTTC. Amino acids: CASSIIRGNSRVGNEQFF.

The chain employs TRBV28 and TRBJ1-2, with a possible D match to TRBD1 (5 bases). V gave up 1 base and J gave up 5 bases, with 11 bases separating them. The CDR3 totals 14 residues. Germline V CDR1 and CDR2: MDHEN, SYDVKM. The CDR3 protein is CASSLSGQLYGYTF. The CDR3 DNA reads TGTGCCAGCAGTTTATCAGGGCAGCTTTATGGCTACACCTTC.

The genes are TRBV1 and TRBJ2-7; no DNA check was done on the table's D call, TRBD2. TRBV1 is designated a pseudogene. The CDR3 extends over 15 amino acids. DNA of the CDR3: TGCACCAGCAGCAGAGAACTCTCTTCCACCTACGAGCAGTACTTC. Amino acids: CTSSRELSSTYEQYF.

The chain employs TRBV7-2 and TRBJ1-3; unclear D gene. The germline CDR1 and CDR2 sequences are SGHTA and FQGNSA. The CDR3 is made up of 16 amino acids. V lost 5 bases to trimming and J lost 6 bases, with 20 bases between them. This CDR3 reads CASSGDPDDQLNTIYF. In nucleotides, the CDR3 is TGTGCCAGCAGCGGCGACCCAGACGACCAACTAAACACCATATATTTT.